The 9 T cell receptor beta chains presented below share a single source sample, sequenced in a study of control samples from healthy donors and cancer patients. Only in-frame clones appear in the TCRdb table, and some are missing; sequencing was by immunoSEQ multiplex PCR. The sample contains 100,000 to 150,000 clones, 87% of which appear only once. Sequenced sample: blood. Receptor source: a young man in good health.

The V gene is TRBV10-1, the J gene TRBJ1-1; 8 bases map to TRBD1. Trimming at V came to 3 bases and at J to 0 bases, leaving 3 bases not matched to a gene. The CDR3 is made up of 15 amino acids. Germline V gives CDR1 WNHNN, CDR2 SYGVQD (reference sequence). The CDR3 DNA reads TGCGCCAGCAGTGATGGACAGGGCATGAACACTGAAGCTTTCTTT. Translated, it gives CASSDGQGMNTEAFF.

The chain carries TRBV28 and TRBJ1-5; tentative D call: TRBD1 (5 bases). The V and J ends lost 7 bases and 5 bases respectively, with 9 bases between them. Germline V lookup: CDR1 MDHEN, CDR2 SYDVKM. The CDR3 loop spans 12 amino acids. The CDR3 region is CASTDRYQPQHF. CDR3 nucleotide sequence: TGTGCCAGCACCGACAGATATCAGCCCCAGCATTTT.

This clone occurred many times. The rearrangement joins TRBV7-2 to TRBJ2-1; possible D gene TRBD2, 5 bases. Germline V gives CDR1 SGHTA, CDR2 FQGNSA. The V end was cut by 0 bases, the J end by 5 bases, with 8 bases between. The CDR3 runs to 14 residues. The CDR3: CASSLAGRDNEQFF. Written as DNA, the CDR3 is TGTGCCAGCAGCTTAGCAGGGAGAGACAATGAGCAGTTCTTC.

The V call is TRBV7-9, the J call TRBJ2-1; D remains ambiguous. Germline CDR1 reads SEHNR; CDR2 reads FQNEAQ (reference sequence). Trimming stripped 3 bases from V and 6 bases from J, with 15 bases between. CDR3 length: 15 amino acids. The chain's CDR3 is CASSFSSSLPNEQFF. As DNA, the CDR3 is TGTGCCAGCAGCTTTAGCTCTAGTCTGCCCAATGAGCAGTTCTTC.

The DNA for the CDR3 is TGTGCCAGCCCTTTTGGGACAGGGGGCGACTATGGCTACACCTTC. Amino acid sequence: CASPFGTGGDYGYTF. This chain uses TRBV2 with TRBJ1-2; 12 bases align to TRBD1. J gave up 3 bases and V 8 bases, and 7 bases lay outside the gene matches. The CDR3 covers 15 residues. The V gene's germline CDR1 is SNHLY and CDR2 FYNNEI.

This rearrangement joins TRBV5-4 to TRBJ2-2; D not resolved. Germline V CDR1 and CDR2: SGHNT, YYREEE (reference sequence). The CDR3 has 18 amino acids. The V end lost 0 bases, the J end lost 1 base, and 16 bases lay between the germline ends. The DNA of the CDR3 is TGTGCCAGCAGCTTGGAGCCCAACTACCGAATGAACACCGGGGAGCTGTTTTTT. This translates into CASSLEPNYRMNTGELFF. Filled out from reference TRBV5-4 and TRBJ2-2, the complete variable domain reads ETGVTQSPTHLIKTRGQQVTLRCSSQSGHNTVSWYQQALGQGPQFIFQYYREEENGRGNFPPRFSGLQFPNYSSELNVNALELDDSALYLCASSLEPNYRMNTGELFFGEGSRLTVL.

The chain recombines TRBV10-3 with TRBJ2-2; 7 nucleotides match TRBD2. J lost 12 bases, V lost 3 bases, and 7 bases had no gene match. This CDR3 is 13 amino acids long. Germline lookup yields CDR1 ENHRY and CDR2 SYGVKD. Written as DNA, the CDR3 is TGTGCCATCAGTGAATCGGGAGGTGGAAAGCTGTTTTTT. It translates to CAISESGGGKLFF.

The chain uses TRBV5-1 and TRBJ2-4; TRBD1 or TRBD2 may be the D gene (5 bases each). Trimming shortened V by 5 bases and J by 12 bases, and 18 bases separated the two germline ends. The CDR3 runs to 13 residues. CDR1 is SGHRS, CDR2 YFSETQ, per germline. The CDR3 reads CASSHAWGSDQYF. CDR3 in DNA: TGCGCCAGCAGTCACGCCTGGGGGAGCGATCAGTACTTC.

This chain joins TRBV7-9 and TRBJ2-5; 11 nucleotides match TRBD2. Germline values: CDR1 SEHNR, CDR2 FQNEAQ (reference sequence). This CDR3 has 16 amino acids. V gave up 0 bases and J gave up 6 bases; unmatched junction bases: 6. CDR3 sequence: CASSLARLAGGQTQYF. In DNA, the CDR3 is TGTGCCAGCAGCTTAGCCCGTTTAGCGGGAGGGCAGACCCAGTACTTC.